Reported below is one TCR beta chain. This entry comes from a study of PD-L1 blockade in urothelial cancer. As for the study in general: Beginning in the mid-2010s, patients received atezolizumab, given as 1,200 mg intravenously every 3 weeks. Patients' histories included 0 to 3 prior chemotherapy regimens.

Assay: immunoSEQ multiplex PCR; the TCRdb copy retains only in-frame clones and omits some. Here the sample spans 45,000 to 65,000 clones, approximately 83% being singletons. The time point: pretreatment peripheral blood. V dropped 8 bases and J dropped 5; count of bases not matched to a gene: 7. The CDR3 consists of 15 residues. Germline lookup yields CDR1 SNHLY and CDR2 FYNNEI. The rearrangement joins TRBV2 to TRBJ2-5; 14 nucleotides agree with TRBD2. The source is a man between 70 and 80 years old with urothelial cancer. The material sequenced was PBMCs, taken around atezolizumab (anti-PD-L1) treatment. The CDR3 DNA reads TGTGCCAGCGGGGGGACTAGCGGGGGAACTGAGACCCAGTACTTC. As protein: CASGGTSGGTETQYF.